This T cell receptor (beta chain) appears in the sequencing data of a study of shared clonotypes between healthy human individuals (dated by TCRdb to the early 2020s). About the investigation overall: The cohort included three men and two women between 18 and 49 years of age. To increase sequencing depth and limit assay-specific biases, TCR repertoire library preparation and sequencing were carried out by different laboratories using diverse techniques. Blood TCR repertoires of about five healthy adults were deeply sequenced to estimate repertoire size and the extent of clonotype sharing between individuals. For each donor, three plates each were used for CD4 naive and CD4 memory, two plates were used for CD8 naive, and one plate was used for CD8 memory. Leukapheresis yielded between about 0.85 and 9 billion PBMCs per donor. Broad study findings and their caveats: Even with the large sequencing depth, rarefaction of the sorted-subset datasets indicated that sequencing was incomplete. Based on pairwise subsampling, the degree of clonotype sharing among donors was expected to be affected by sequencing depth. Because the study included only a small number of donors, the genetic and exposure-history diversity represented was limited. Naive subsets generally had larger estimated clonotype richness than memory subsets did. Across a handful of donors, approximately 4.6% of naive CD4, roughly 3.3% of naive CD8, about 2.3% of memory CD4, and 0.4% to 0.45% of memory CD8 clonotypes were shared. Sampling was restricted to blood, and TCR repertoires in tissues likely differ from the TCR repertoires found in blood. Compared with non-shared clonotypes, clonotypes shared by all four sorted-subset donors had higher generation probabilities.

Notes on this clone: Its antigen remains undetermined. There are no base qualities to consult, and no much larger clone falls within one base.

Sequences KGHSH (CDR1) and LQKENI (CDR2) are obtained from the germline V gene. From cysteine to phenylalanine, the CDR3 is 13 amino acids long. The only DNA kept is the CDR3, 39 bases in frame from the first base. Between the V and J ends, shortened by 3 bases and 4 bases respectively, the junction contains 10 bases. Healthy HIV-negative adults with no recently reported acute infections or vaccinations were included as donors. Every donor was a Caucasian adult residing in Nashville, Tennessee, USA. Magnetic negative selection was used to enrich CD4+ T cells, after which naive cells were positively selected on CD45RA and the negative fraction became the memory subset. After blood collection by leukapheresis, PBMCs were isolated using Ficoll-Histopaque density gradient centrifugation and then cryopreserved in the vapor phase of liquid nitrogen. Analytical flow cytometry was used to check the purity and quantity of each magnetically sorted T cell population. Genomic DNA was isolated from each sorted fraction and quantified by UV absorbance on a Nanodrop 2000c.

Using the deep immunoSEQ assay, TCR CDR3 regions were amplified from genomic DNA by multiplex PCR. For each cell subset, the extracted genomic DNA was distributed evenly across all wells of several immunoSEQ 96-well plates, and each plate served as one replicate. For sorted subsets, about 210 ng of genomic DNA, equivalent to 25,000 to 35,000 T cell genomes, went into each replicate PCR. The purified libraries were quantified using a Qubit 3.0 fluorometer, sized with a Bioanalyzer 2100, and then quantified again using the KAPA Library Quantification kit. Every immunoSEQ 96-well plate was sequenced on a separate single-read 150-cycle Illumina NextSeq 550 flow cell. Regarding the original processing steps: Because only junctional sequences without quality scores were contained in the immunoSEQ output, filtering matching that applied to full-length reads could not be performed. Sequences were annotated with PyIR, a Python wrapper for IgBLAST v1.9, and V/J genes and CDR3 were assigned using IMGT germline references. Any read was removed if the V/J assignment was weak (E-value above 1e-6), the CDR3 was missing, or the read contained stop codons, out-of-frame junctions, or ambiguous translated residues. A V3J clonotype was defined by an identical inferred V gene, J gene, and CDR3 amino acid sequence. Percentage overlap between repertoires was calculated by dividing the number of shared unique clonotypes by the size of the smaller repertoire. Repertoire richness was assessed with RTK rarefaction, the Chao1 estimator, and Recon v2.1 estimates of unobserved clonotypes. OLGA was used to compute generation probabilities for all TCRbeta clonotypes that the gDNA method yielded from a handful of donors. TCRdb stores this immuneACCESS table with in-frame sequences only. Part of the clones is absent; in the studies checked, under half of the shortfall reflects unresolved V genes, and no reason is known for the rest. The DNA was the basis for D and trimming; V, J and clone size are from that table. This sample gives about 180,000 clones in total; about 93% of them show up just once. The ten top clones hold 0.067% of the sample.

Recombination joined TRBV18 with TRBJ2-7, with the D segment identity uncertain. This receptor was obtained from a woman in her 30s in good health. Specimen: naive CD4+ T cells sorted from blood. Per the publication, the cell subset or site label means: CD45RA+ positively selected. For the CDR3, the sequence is CASSPRTDYEQYF. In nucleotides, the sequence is TGTGCCAGCTCACCCCGGACGGATTACGAGCAGTACTTC.